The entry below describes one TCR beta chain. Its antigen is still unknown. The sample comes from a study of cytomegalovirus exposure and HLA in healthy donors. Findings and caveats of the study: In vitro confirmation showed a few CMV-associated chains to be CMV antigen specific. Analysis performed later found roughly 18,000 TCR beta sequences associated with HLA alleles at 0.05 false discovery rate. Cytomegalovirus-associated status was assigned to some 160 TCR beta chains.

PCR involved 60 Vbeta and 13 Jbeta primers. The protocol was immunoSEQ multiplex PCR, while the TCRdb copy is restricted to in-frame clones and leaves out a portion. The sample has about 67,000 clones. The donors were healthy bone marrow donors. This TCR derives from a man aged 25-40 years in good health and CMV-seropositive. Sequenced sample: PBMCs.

CDR3 sequence reads: CASLNRVEAFF. CDR3 DNA: TGTGCCAGCCTAAACAGGGTTGAAGCTTTCTTT. The J gene is TRBJ1-1, the V gene TRBV2; possible D gene TRBD1, 6 bases. Germline loops: CDR1 SNHLY, CDR2 FYNNEI. The V end was cut by 8 bases, the J end by 7 bases, with 11 bases between. This CDR3 has 11 amino acids.